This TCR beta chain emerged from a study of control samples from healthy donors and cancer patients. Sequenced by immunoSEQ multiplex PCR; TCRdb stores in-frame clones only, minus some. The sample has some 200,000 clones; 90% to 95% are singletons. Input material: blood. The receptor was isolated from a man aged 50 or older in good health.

CDR3 residues: CASSQERETQYF. CDR3 nucleotide sequence: TGTGCCAGCAGCCAAGAGAGAGAGACCCAGTACTTC. V is TRBV11-2 and J is TRBJ2-5; no reliable D call. The CDR3 totals 12 residues. Looked up from germline, CDR1 is SGHAT and CDR2 is FQNNGV. Trimming cost V 5 bases and J 4 bases, with 8 bases left between them.